This entry lists 17 T cell receptor beta chains sequenced from one sample in a study of T cell responses to AZD1222 COVID-19 vaccine. Produced via immunoSEQ multiplex PCR; TCRdb's table is partial and in-frame only. Of 90,000 to 130,000 clones in the sample, roughly 90% were seen once. Sequencing was performed on peripheral blood, taken 28 days after the second AZD1222 dose. The receptor set was obtained from an adult who received the AZD1222 COVID-19 vaccine.

This chain joins TRBV5-8 and TRBJ1-5; D not certain. Between the trimmed V and J ends, which lost 3 bases and 10 bases, there was a span of 14 bases. Looked up from germline, CDR1 is SGHTS and CDR2 is YDEGEE. This CDR3 has 13 amino acids. The CDR3, as DNA: TGTGCCAGCAGCTCGGACGGTGCGATCCCCCAGCATTTT. It yields the protein CASSSDGAIPQHF.

The genes are TRBV7-9 and TRBJ2-2; TRBD2 aligns across 11 bases. The trim removed 5 bases at V and 1 base at J, leaving 3 bases unmatched. Germline CDR1 SEHNR, CDR2 FQNEAQ (reference sequence). The CDR3 has 16 residues. CDR3 bases: TGTGCCAGCAGCCGACTAGCGGGAATGAACACCGGGGAGCTGTTTTTT. It specifies CASSRLAGMNTGELFF.

CDR3 region: CASSSSWGAGRTEAFF. CDR3 in DNA: TGTGCCAGCAGTTCCTCCTGGGGGGCAGGGAGGACTGAAGCTTTCTTT. The chain combines TRBV27 with TRBJ1-1; the D gene is possibly TRBD1 (6 bases). The V gene's germline CDR1 is MNHEY and CDR2 SMNVEV (reference sequence). V was trimmed by 4 bases and J by 5 bases, leaving 20 bases between them. The CDR3 contains 16 residues.

The chain has TRBV19 and TRBJ2-7, with D possibly being TRBD2 (6 bases). V was trimmed by 6 bases and J by 3 bases, leaving 21 bases between them. Germline V gene data show CDR1 as LNHDA and CDR2 as SQIVND (reference sequence). The CDR3 is 16 residues long. CDR3 sequence: CASSPIGAGMIYEQYF. Here the CDR3 DNA reads TGTGCCAGTAGCCCGATCGGGGCGGGGATGATCTACGAGCAGTACTTC.

The rearrangement uses TRBV27 and TRBJ2-3, with 7 positions matching TRBD2. CDR1 is MNHEY and CDR2 is SMNVEV in the germline V gene (reference sequence). The V gene end was trimmed by 6 bases and the J gene end by 0 bases; junction bases not matched to a gene: 6. The CDR3 loop spans 15 amino acids. This chain's CDR3 is CASSGKRGSTDTQYF. Here the CDR3 DNA reads TGTGCCAGCAGCGGAAAGCGGGGAAGCACAGATACGCAGTATTTT.

The V gene is TRBV9, the J gene TRBJ2-2; either TRBD1 or TRBD2 may fit D (5 bases each). The CDR3 consists of 16 residues. V lost 7 bases to trimming and J lost 4 bases, with 20 bases between them. Germline V lookup: CDR1 SGDLS, CDR2 YYNGEE. CDR3 residues: CASGGQLGSGTGELFF. For the CDR3, the DNA is TGTGCCAGCGGCGGACAACTAGGATCAGGCACCGGGGAGCTGTTTTTT.

The chain employs TRBV6-5 and TRBJ2-7; 7 nucleotides match TRBD2. The CDR3 is 15 amino acids. Unmatched junction bases numbered 14, after V lost 10 bases and J lost 2 bases. CDR1 and CDR2 from the germline V gene are MNHEY and SVGAGI. The CDR3 DNA reads TGTGCCATCCCTAAACGGGGGGTCGCCCCCTACGAGCAGTACTTC. This gives the protein CAIPKRGVAPYEQYF.

This rearrangement joins TRBV6-5 to TRBJ1-1, with TRBD1 as a possible D gene (5 bases). The CDR3 runs to 15 residues. With 5 bases removed from V and 1 base from J, the gap between germline ends came to 14 bases. The germline V gene encodes CDR1 MNHEY and CDR2 SVGAGI. CDR3 DNA: TGTGCCAGCAGTCCCATTTCCGGGGCGAACACTGAAGCTTTCTTT. As protein: CASSPISGANTEAFF.

V is TRBV18 and J is TRBJ2-3; D ambiguous. The CDR3 spans 15 residues. V shed 1 base and J shed 4 bases, with 12 bases lying between them. The germline V gene has CDR1 KGHSH and CDR2 LQKENI. For the CDR3, the DNA is TGTGCCAGCTCACCACTTCGGAGTGGGGCAGATACGCAGTATTTT. It is translated as CASSPLRSGADTQYF.

This rearrangement joins TRBV21-1 to TRBJ2-5. TRBV21-1 is flagged as a pseudogene. The CDR3 runs to 13 residues. The CDR3 region is CASSSPLGETQYF. CDR3 nucleotide sequence: TGTGCCAGCAGCTCACCCTTGGGAGAGACCCAGTACTTC.

The V gene is TRBV5-1, the J gene TRBJ1-3; D remains unclear. The CDR3 is 15 residues long. With 0 bases removed from V and 1 base from J, the gap between germline ends came to 8 bases. Germline-derived CDR1 and CDR2 are SGHRS and YFSETQ. The chain's CDR3 is CASSLEPVSGNTIYF. The CDR3 region has the DNA TGCGCCAGCAGCTTGGAACCGGTATCTGGAAACACCATATATTTT.

This chain joins TRBV19 and TRBJ1-3; 8 bases align to TRBD1. CDR3 length equals 14 residues. From germline, CDR1 is LNHDA and CDR2 SQIVND (reference sequence). After removal of 6 bases from V and 2 bases from J, the junction contained 3 bases not matched to a gene. CDR3 loop: CASSTQGAGNTIYF. In nucleotides, the CDR3 is TGTGCCAGTAGCACACAGGGGGCTGGAAACACCATATATTTT.

The V and J genes are TRBV10-3 and TRBJ1-1, with D maybe TRBD1 (6 bases). Germline CDR1 ENHRY, CDR2 SYGVKD. Trimming left V 3 bases short and J 3 bases short, with 11 bases between. The CDR3 totals 14 residues. The CDR3 sequence: CAISDRGVDTEAFF. The CDR3 DNA is TGTGCCATCAGTGACAGGGGAGTTGACACTGAAGCTTTCTTT.

This chain uses TRBV9 with TRBJ2-3; 10 positions match TRBD2. The CDR3 is 18 residues long. Germline V CDR1 and CDR2: SGDLS, YYNGEE. V was pared by 3 bases and J by 3 bases, with 13 bases of the junction left unmatched. CDR3 in amino acids: CASSAPQLAGVRTDTQYF. In nucleotides, the CDR3 is TGTGCCAGCAGCGCGCCCCAGCTAGCGGGGGTTCGAACAGATACGCAGTATTTT.

This clone was detected only once. This chain joins TRBV19 and TRBJ2-2; 10 nucleotides agree with TRBD1. Germline V gene sequence: CDR1 LNHDA, CDR2 SQIVND (reference sequence). The CDR3 totals 17 residues. Unmatched junction bases numbered 13, after V lost 5 bases and J lost 7 bases. CDR3 nucleotide sequence: TGTGCCAGTAGTGCCTCCCGGGACAGGGGCCCCGTCGGGGAGCTGTTTTTT. This translates into CASSASRDRGPVGELFF. Variable domain in full (rest from reference TRBV19 and TRBJ2-2): DGGITQSPKYLFRKEGQNVTLSCEQNLNHDAMYWYRQDPGQGLRLIYYSQIVNDFQKGDIAEGYSVSREKKESFPLTVTSAQKNPTAFYLCASSASRDRGPVGELFFGEGSRLTVL.

The gene calls are TRBV10-3 and TRBJ2-3, with D unclear. Deletions cut 3 bases from V and 2 bases from J, with 9 bases between. Germline V gives CDR1 ENHRY, CDR2 SYGVKD. This CDR3 is 14 amino acids long. Here the CDR3 reads CAISEDRFTDTQYF. As DNA, the CDR3 is TGTGCCATCAGTGAAGACCGGTTCACAGATACGCAGTATTTT.

V gene TRBV10-3 combines with J gene TRBJ1-2, with D uncertain. CDR3 size: 15 residues. Germline V gene data show CDR1 as ENHRY and CDR2 as SYGVKD. Trimming pared 5 bases from V and 5 bases from J, leaving 18 bases between. CDR3 sequence (DNA): TGTGCCATCAGTCCGGACCACAACACCGCATATGGCTACACCTTC. Translation: CAISPDHNTAYGYTF.